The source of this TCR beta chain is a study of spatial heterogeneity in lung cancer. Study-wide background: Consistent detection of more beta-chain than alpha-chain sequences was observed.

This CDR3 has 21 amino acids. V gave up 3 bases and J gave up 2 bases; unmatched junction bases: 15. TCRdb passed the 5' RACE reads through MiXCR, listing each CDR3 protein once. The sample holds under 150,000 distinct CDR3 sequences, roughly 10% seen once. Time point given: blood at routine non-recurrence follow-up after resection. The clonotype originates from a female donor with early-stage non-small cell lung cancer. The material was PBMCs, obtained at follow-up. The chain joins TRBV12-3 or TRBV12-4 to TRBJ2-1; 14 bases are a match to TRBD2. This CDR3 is CASSFRTTSGRVVSAYNEQFF. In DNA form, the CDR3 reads TGTGCCAGCAGTTTTAGAACGACTAGCGGGAGGGTTGTGTCTGCCTACAATGAGCAGTTCTTC.